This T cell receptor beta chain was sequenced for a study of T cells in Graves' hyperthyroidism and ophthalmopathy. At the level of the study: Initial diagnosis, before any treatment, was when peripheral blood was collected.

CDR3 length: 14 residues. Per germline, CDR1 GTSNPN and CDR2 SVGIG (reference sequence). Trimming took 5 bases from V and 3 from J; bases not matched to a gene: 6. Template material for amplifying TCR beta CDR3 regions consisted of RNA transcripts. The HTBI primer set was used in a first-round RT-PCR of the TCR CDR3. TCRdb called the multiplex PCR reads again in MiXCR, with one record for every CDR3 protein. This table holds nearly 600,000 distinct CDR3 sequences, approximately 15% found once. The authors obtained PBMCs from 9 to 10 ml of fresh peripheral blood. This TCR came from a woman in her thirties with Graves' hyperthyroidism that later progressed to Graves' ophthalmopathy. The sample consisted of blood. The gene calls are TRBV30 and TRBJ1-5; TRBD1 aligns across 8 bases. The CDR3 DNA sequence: TGTGCCTGGGAGCAGGGGGCTTACAATCAGCCCCAGCATTTT. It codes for CAWEQGAYNQPQHF.